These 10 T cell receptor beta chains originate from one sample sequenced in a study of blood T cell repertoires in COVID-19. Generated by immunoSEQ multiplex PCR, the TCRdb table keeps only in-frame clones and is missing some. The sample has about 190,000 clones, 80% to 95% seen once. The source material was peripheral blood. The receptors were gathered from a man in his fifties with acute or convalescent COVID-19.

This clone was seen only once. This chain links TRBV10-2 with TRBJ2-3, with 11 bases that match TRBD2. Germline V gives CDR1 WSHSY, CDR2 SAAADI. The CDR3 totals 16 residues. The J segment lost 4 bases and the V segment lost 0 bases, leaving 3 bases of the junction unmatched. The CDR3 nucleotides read TGCGCCAGCAGTGAGTCGCTAGCGGGAGGTTCAGATACGCAGTATTTT. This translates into CASSESLAGGSDTQYF.

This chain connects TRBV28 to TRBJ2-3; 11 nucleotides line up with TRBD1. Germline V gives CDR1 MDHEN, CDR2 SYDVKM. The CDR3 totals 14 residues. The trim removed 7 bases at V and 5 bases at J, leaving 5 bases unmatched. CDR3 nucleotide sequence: TGTGCCAGCACCGGACAGGGGGCGCGAGATACGCAGTATTTT. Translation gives CASTGQGARDTQYF.

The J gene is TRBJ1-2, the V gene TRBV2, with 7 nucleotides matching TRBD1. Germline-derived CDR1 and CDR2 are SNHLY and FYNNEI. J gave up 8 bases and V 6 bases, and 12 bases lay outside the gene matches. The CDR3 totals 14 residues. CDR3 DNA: TGTGCCAGCAGCAAAAGGGCGTTGACAGGGGGCTACACCTTC. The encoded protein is CASSKRALTGGYTF.

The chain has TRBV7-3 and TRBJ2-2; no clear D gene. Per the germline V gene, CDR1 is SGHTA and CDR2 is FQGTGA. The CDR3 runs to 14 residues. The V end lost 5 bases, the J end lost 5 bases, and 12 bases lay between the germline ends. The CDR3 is CASSPEVVTGELFF. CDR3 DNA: TGTGCCAGCAGCCCCGAGGTAGTTACCGGGGAGCTGTTTTTT. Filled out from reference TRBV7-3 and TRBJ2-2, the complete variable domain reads GAGVSQTPSNKVTEKGKYVELRCDPISGHTALYWYRQSLGQGPEFLIYFQGTGAADDSGLPNDRFFAVRPEGSVSTLKIQRTERGDSAVYLCASSPEVVTGELFFGEGSRLTVL.

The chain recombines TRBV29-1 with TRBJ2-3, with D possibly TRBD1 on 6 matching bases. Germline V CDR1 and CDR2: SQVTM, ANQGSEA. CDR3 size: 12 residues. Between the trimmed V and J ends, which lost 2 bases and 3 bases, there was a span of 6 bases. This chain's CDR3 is CSVETGTDTQYF. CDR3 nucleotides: TGCAGCGTTGAAACAGGGACAGATACGCAGTATTTT.

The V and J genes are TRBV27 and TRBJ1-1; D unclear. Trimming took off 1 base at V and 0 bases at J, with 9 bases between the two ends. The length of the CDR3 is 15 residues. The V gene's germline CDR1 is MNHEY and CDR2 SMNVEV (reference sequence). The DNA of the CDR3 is TGTGCCAGCAGTTTATTCCCGGAGATGAACACTGAAGCTTTCTTT. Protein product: CASSLFPEMNTEAFF.

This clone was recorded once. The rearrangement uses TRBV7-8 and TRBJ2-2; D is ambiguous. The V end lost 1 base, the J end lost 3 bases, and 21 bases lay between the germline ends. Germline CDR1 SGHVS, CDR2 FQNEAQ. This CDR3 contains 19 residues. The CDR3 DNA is TGTGCCAGCAGCTTAGAAATTCGGTACGAGCGAAGGTACACCGGGGAGCTGTTTTTT. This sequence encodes CASSLEIRYERRYTGELFF.

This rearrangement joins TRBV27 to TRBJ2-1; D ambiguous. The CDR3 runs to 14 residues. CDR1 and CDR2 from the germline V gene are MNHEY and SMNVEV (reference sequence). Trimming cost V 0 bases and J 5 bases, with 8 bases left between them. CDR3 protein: CASSLSGLNNEQFF. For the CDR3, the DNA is TGTGCCAGCAGTTTATCGGGCTTAAACAATGAGCAGTTCTTC.

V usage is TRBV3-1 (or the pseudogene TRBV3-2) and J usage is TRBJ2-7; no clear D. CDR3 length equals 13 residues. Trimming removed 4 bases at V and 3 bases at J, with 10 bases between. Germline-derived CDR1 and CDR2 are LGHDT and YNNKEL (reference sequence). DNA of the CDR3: TGTGCCAGCAGCCCCACCGGTTACTACGAGCAGTACTTC. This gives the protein CASSPTGYYEQYF.

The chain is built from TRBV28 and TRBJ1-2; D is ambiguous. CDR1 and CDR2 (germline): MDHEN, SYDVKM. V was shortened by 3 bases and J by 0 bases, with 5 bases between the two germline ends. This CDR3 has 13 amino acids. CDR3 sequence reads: CASSFPSNYGYTF. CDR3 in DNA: TGTGCCAGCAGTTTCCCCTCTAACTATGGCTACACCTTC.